This T cell receptor (beta chain) emerged from a study of blood T cell repertoires in COVID-19. In the study overall: Samples of COVID-19 (acute and convalescent) were obtained from the United States, Italy and Spain. The cDNA or gDNA used as material had been derived from T cells, B-cell-depleted T cells, or PBMCs.

In the source study's methods: Nucleated cell number was recorded as an estimate derived from reference gene primer amplification. Repertoires were generated with immunoSEQ multiplex PCR, while TCRdb's copy carries only in-frame clones and drops some. The DNA was the basis for D and trimming; V, J and clone size are from that table. The profile shows fewer than 250,000 clones, around 83% of them singletons. The sample was peripheral blood. The sequence was collected from a woman in her fifties or sixties with acute or convalescent COVID-19.

The DNA for the CDR3 is TGTGCCAGCAGTTTTTACAGTAGCTCCTACGAGCAGTACTTC. Translating it yields CASSFYSSSYEQYF. The chain couples TRBV28 to TRBJ2-7, with D uncertain. The CDR3 sequence is 14 residues long. Per germline, CDR1 MDHEN and CDR2 SYDVKM. V dropped 3 bases and J dropped 0 bases, with 9 bases sitting between them.